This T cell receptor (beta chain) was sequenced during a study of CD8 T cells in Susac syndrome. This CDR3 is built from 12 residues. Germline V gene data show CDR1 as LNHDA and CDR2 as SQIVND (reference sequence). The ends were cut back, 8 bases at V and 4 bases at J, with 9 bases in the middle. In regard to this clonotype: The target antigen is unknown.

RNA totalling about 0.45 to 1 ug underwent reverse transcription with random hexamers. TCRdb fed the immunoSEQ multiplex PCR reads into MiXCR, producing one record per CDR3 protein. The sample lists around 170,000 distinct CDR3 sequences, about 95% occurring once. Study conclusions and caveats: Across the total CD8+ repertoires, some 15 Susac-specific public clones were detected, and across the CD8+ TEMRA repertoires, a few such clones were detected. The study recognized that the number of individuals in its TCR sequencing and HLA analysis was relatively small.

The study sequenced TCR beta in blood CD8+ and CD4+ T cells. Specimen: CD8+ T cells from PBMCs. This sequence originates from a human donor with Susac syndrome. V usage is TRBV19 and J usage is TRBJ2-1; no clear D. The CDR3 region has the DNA TGTGCCAGTTCGTTCGGATACAATGAGCAGTTCTTC. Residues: CASSFGYNEQFF.